This is a list of T cell receptor beta chains from one sample in a study of T-cell reconstitution after alpha-beta-depleted transplantation in children. TCRdb independently ran MiXCR on the PCR reads; one entry per CDR3 protein. The table includes approximately 490,000 distinct CDR3 sequences, about an eighth detected once. The sample was PBMCs from the stem cell graft donor, taken from the stem cell graft. The origin of the receptors is a human donor who donated a stem cell graft to a child with combined immunodeficiency. CDR3s leave out the opening cysteine and the closing phenylalanine or tryptophan. Each record gives: V gene, CDR3 protein.

TRBV7-9 | ASSSWVTSGSHNEQF
TRBV6-5 | ASSYTWESNEKLF
TRBV20-1 | SARDQQGTDTQY
TRBV12-3/TRBV12-4 | ASSLSPVGQETQY
TRBV10-3 | AISEREVGDEQY
TRBV14 | ASGPGSHEQY
TRBV5-4 | ASNRQDHSYNEQF
TRBV7-9 | ASSLADREDEKLF
TRBV20-1 | SARDGPRRYLYEQY
TRBV20-1 | SAPDSRGRTYGYT
TRBV5-1 | ASSRHSNTEAF
TRBV18 | ASRRGGDEQY
TRBV6-5 | ASSYRKKHSGGNRPEAF